This T cell receptor (beta chain) was observed in a study of Ad26.COV2.S vaccination and SARS-CoV-2 variants. Noted treatment: 19 received Ad26.COV2.S at low or high dose, single or two shots; roughly five received placebo; per-sample allocation not given. Sampling happened 63 days after the first vaccine or placebo injection. Germline assignment: CDR1 SGHTA and CDR2 FQGNSA. Losses at the gene ends were 4 bases for V and 5 bases for J; bases not matched to a gene: 3. The CDR3 contains 14 residues. Sequencing used immunoSEQ multiplex PCR; TCRdb keeps in-frame clones, though not all of them. Among roughly 700,000 clones listed, around 90% were seen once.

The source of this sequence is a person between 18 and 59 years old who received the Ad26.COV2.S COVID-19 vaccine or a placebo. This specimen consisted of peripheral blood, obtained in a trial of Ad26.COV2.S vaccine versus placebo. V gene TRBV7-2 combines with J gene TRBJ2-1, with 9 nucleotides matching TRBD1. The chain's CDR3 is CASSWTGDDNEQFF. The CDR3, as DNA: TGTGCCAGCAGCTGGACAGGGGACGACAATGAGCAGTTCTTC. Variable domain in full (rest from reference TRBV7-2 and TRBJ2-1): GAGVSQSPSNKVTEKGKDVELRCDPISGHTALYWYRQSLGQGLEFLIYFQGNSAPDKSGLPSDRFSAERTGGSVSTLTIQRTQQEDSAVYLCASSWTGDDNEQFFGPGTRLTVL.